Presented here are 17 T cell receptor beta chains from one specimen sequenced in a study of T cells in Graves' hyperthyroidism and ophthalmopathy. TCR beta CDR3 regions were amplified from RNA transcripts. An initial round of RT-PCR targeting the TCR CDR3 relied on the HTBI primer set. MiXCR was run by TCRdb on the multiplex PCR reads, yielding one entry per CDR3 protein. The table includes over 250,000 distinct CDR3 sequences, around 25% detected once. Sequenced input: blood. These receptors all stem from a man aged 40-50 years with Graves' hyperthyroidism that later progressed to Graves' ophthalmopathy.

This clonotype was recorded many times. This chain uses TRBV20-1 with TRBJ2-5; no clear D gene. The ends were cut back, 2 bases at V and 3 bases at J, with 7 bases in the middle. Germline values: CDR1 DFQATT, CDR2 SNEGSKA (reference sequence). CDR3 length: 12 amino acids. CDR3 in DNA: TGCAGTGCTAGACCAAGAAAAGAGACCCAGTACTTC. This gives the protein CSARPRKETQYF.

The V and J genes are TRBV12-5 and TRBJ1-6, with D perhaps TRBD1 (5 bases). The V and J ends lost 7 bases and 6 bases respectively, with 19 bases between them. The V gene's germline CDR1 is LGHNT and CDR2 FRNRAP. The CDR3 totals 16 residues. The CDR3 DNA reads TGTGCTAGTGCCTACTCGGGGCAGGGTCGTAATTCACCCCTCCACTTT. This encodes CASAYSGQGRNSPLHF.

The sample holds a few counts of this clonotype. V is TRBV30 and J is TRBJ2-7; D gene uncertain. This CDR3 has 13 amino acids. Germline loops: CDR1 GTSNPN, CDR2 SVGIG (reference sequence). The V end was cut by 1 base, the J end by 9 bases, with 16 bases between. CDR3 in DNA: TGTGCCTGGAGTGCCGAGACACCCCTTGGGCAGTACTTC. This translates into CAWSAETPLGQYF.

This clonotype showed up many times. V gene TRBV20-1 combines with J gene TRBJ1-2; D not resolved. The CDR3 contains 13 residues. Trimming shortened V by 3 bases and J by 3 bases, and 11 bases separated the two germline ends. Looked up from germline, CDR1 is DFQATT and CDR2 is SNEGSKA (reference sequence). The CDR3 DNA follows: TGCAGTGCTAGCAACAGCCCACACTATGGCTACACCTTC. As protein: CSASNSPHYGYTF.

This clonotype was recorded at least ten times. The DNA for the CDR3 is TGTGCCAGCAAAGTGACAGAGAACACCGGGGAGCTGTTTTTT. Its translation: CASKVTENTGELFF. The chain employs TRBV2 and TRBJ2-2; perhaps TRBD1 as D (5 bases). The germline V gene has CDR1 SNHLY and CDR2 FYNNEI. The CDR3 covers 14 residues. The V end was cut by 7 bases, the J end by 1 base, with 10 bases between.

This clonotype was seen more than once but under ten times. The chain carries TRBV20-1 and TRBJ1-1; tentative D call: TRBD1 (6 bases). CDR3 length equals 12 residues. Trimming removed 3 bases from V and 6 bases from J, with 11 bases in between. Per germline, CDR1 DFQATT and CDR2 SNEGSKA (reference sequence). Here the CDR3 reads CSASGGGAEAFF. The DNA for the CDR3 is TGCAGTGCTAGTGGGGGGGGCGCTGAAGCTTTCTTT.

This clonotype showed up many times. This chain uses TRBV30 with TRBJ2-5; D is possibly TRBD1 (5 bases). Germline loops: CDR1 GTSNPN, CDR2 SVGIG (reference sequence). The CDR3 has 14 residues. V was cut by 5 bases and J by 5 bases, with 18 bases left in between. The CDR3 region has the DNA TGTGCCTGGGGCAGGGTCGGCGGTGCGGAGACCCAGTACTTC. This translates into CAWGRVGGAETQYF.

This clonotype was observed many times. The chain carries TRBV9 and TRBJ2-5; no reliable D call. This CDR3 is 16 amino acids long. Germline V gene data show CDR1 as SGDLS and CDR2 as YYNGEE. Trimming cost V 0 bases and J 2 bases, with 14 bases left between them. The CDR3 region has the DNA TGTGCCAGCAGCGTAGTTGGTACCGCCCGGCAAGAGACCCAGTACTTC. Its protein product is CASSVVGTARQETQYF.

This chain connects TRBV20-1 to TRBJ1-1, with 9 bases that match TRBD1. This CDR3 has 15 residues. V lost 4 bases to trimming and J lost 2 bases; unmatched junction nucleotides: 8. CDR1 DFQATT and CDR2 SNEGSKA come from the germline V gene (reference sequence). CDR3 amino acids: CSATSGTGYNTEAFF. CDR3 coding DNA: TGCAGTGCTACGTCCGGGACAGGGTATAACACTGAAGCTTTCTTT.

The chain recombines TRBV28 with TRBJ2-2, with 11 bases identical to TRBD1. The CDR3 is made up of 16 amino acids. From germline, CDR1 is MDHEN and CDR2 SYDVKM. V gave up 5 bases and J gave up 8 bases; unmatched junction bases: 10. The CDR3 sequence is CASSTTGQGGGGELFF. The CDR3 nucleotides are TGTGCCAGCAGTACCACGGGACAGGGGGGAGGAGGGGAGCTGTTTTTT. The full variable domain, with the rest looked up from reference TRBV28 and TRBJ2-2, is DVKVTQSSRYLVKRTGEKVFLECVQDMDHENMFWYRQDPGLGLRLIYFSYDVKMKEKGDIPEGYSVSREKKERFSLILESASTNQTSMYLCASSTTGQGGGGELFFGEGSRLTVL.

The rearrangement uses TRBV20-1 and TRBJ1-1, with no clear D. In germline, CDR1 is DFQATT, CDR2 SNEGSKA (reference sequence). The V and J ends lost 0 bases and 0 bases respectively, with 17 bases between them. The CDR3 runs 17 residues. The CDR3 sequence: CSARDLTVIVMNTEAFF. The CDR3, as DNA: TGCAGTGCTAGAGATTTAACGGTGATAGTCATGAACACTGAAGCTTTCTTT.

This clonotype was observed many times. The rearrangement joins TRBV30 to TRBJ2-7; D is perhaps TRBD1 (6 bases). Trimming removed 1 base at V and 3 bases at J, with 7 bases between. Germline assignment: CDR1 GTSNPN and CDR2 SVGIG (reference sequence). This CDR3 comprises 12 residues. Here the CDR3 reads CAWSGGLYEQYF. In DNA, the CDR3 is TGTGCCTGGAGTGGGGGGCTCTACGAGCAGTACTTC.

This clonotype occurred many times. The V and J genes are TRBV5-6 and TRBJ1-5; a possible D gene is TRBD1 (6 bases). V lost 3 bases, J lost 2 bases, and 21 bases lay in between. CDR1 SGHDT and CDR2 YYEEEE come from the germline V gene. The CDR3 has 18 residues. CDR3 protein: CASSSGGGKRLGNQPQHF. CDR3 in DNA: TGTGCCAGCAGCTCGGGAGGGGGGAAGCGGCTGGGCAATCAGCCCCAGCATTTT.

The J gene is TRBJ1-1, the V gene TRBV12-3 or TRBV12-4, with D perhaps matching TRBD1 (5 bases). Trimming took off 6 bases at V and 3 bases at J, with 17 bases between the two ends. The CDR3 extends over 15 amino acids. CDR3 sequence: CASRRRQGGDTEAFF. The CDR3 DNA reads TGTGCCAGCAGGCGACGCCAGGGCGGGGACACTGAAGCTTTCTTT.

The chain's CDR3 is CASSFTGTSYGQYF. The CDR3 DNA reads TGTGCCAGCAGTTTCACAGGGACCTCTTATGGGCAGTACTTC. This chain uses TRBV6-5 with TRBJ2-7; TRBD1 is a possible D gene (6 bases). Germline lookup yields CDR1 MNHEY and CDR2 SVGAGI. This CDR3 has 14 residues. Trimming cost V 4 bases and J 9 bases, with 19 bases left between them.

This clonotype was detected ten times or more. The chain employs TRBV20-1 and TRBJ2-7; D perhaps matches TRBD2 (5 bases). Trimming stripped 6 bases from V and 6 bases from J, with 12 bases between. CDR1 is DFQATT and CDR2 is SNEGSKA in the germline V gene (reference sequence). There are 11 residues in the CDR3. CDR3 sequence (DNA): TGCAGTGCCCCGGAGGCGGGCGAGCAGTACTTC. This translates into CSAPEAGEQYF.

CDR3 nucleotides: TGTGCCAGCAGTTTAGGGTGGTGTGGGGGTCAGCCCCAGCATTTT. Translating gives CASSLGWCGGQPQHF. The rearrangement uses TRBV12-3 or TRBV12-4 and TRBJ1-5, with a possible D match to TRBD1 (5 bases). V was trimmed by 1 base and J by 6 bases, leaving 13 bases between them. The CDR3 is made up of 15 amino acids.